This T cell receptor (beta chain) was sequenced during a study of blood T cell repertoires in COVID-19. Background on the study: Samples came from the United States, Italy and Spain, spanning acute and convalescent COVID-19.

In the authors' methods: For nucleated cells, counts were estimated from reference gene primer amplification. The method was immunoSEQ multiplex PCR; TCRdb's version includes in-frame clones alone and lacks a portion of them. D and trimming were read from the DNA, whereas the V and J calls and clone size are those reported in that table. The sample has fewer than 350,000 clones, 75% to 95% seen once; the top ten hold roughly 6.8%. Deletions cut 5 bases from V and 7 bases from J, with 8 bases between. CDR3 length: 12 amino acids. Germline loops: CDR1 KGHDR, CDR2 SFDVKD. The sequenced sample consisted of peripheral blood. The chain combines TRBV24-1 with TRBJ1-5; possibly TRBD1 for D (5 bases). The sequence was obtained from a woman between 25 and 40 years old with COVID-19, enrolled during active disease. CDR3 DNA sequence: TGTGCCACCAGTGCGGGGGTCCAGCCCCAGCATTTT. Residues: CATSAGVQPQHF.